This T cell receptor beta chain was sequenced for a study of T cell changes during pregnancy in multiple sclerosis. The CDR3 sequence is 14 residues long. Per the germline V gene, CDR1 is SGHRS and CDR2 is YFSETQ. Trimming took 0 bases from V and 10 from J, leaving 14 bases between them. Generated by immunoSEQ multiplex PCR, the TCRdb table keeps only in-frame clones and is missing some. The table records about 76,000 clones, 80% to 95% of them present only once. The chain recombines TRBV5-1 with TRBJ2-1; D is perhaps TRBD2 (5 bases). This specimen was peripheral blood, taken in the first trimester of pregnancy. The TCR comes from a female donor in good health, enrolled as a control in a pregnancy study. The CDR3 protein is CASSLEGATGEQFF. The CDR3 nucleotides read TGCGCCAGCAGCTTGGAGGGCGCAACGGGAGAGCAGTTCTTC.